This is a list of T cell receptor beta chains from one sample in a study of OX40 agonist ivuxolimab in advanced cancers. Data came from immunoSEQ multiplex PCR; TCRdb stores just in-frame clones and leaves some out. Of about 70,000 clones listed, 70% to 90% were seen once; the top ten hold under 1.2%. The specimen comprised CD4+ or CD8+ T cells sorted from blood, sampled in a trial of the OX40 agonist ivuxolimab. Receptors originate from an adult with an advanced solid tumor such as melanoma, head and neck, liver or kidney cancer. Each CDR3 is given with its conserved first and last residue. Each record gives: clone size, V gene, J gene, D gene, CDR3 length, CDR3 protein, CDR3 DNA. The D gene is left open where the match is weak. Expanded clones get a size class; other rows say once, few or many, or leave the size out.

once	TRBV2	TRBJ2-1	NA	15	CASRSGDGAYNEQFF	TGTGCCAGCAGATCGGGCGACGGTGCCTACAATGAGCAGTTCTTC
NA	TRBV4-2	TRBJ1-1	NA	13	CASSQERGGEAFF	TGTGCCAGCAGCCAAGAGAGGGGCGGGGAAGCTTTCTTT
once	TRBV18	TRBJ2-3	NA	13	CASSPRPTDTQYF	TGTGCCAGCTCACCACGGCCCACAGATACGCAGTATTTT
NA	TRBV5-6	TRBJ1-3	TRBD1	16	CASSSPGQGYRNTIYF	TGTGCCAGCAGCTCTCCGGGACAGGGGTATCGAAACACCATATATTTT
once	TRBV27	TRBJ1-5	NA	14	CASSLWGVDQPQHF	TGTGCCAGCAGTTTGTGGGGGGTGGATCAGCCCCAGCATTTT
NA	TRBV5-1	TRBJ2-3	NA	13	CASSAHQGNTQYF	TGCGCCAGCAGCGCACACCAGGGGAATACGCAGTATTTT
few	TRBV6-5	TRBJ2-7	NA	11	CASSDNYEQYF	TGTGCCAGCAGCGACAACTACGAGCAGTACTTC
few	TRBV19	TRBJ2-2	TRBD1	14	CASRTTGFTGELFF	TGTGCCAGTAGGACGACAGGGTTCACCGGGGAGCTGTTTTTT
NA	TRBV14	TRBJ2-1	TRBD2	16	CASSQGLAGGLRKQFF	TGTGCCAGCAGCCAGGGACTAGCGGGGGGCTTGAGAAAGCAGTTCTTC
NA	TRBV4-1	TRBJ1-4	TRBD1	14	CASSPTGGGEKLFF	TGCGCCAGCAGCCCCACAGGGGGGGGTGAAAAACTGTTTTTT
NA	TRBV19	TRBJ1-1	NA	13	CASSARQDTEAFF	TGTGCCAGTAGTGCTAGACAGGACACTGAAGCTTTCTTT
NA	TRBV15	TRBJ1-2	NA	15	CATSSSSTETYGYTF	TGTGCCACCAGCAGCAGTTCCACTGAAACCTATGGCTACACCTTC
NA	TRBV4-1	TRBJ1-1	NA	14	CASSLGARITEAFF	TGCGCCAGCAGCCTGGGGGCTCGGATCACTGAAGCTTTCTTT
once	TRBV2	TRBJ2-5	NA	16	CASSEALGGRGETQYF	TGTGCCAGCAGTGAAGCGCTCGGGGGGCGCGGGGAGACCCAGTACTTC
few	TRBV5-1	TRBJ2-3	TRBD2	18	CASSTKKTSGGGTDTQYF	TGCGCCAGCAGCACTAAGAAGACTAGCGGGGGAGGCACAGATACGCAGTATTTT
NA	TRBV5-1	TRBJ1-4	NA	14	CASSLSGTNEKLFF	TGCGCCAGCAGCTTGAGCGGTACTAATGAAAAACTGTTTTTT
NA	TRBV13	TRBJ2-5	NA	15	CASSLVIEVAETQYF	TGTGCCAGCAGCTTAGTGATAGAGGTCGCGGAGACCCAGTACTTC
NA	TRBV7-2	TRBJ2-3	NA	15	CASSFDSLSTDTQYF	TGTGCCAGCAGCTTTGATTCACTGAGCACAGATACGCAGTATTTT
NA	TRBV9	TRBJ2-1	NA	15	CASSVGQLTYNEQFF	TGTGCCAGCAGCGTAGGACAGTTAACCTACAATGAGCAGTTCTTC
NA	TRBV18	TRBJ2-1	TRBD2	16	CASSSLAGFSYNEQFF	TGTGCCAGCTCATCGCTAGCGGGTTTCTCCTACAATGAGCAGTTCTTC
NA	TRBV5-1	TRBJ1-2	NA	14	CASSSTGRNYGYTF	TGCGCCAGCAGCTCGACGGGCCGTAACTATGGCTACACCTTC
few	TRBV27	TRBJ2-4	TRBD1	14	CASSKTGFKNIQYF	TGTGCCAGCAGTAAGACAGGGTTCAAAAACATTCAGTACTTC
NA	TRBV27	TRBJ2-3	TRBD1	18	CASRPGSGQGSGTDTQYF	TGTGCCAGCCGTCCCGGATCGGGACAGGGTTCAGGCACAGATACGCAGTATTTT
once	TRBV7-9	TRBJ2-5	NA	17	CASSPPTGRGLRETQYF	TGTGCCAGCAGCCCTCCCACCGGGCGCGGACTTCGGGAGACCCAGTACTTC
NA	TRBV6-1	TRBJ1-1	TRBD1	15	CASSGPQGAVTEAFF	TGTGCCAGCAGTGGCCCCCAGGGGGCGGTCACTGAAGCTTTCTTT
NA	TRBV19	TRBJ1-2	TRBD1	14	CARPRDRDNYGYTF	TGTGCCAGACCCCGGGACAGGGACAACTATGGCTACACCTTC
NA	TRBV4-1	TRBJ2-7	TRBD1	15	CASSPWTGGPYEQYF	TGCGCCAGCAGCCCATGGACAGGGGGGCCCTACGAGCAGTACTTC